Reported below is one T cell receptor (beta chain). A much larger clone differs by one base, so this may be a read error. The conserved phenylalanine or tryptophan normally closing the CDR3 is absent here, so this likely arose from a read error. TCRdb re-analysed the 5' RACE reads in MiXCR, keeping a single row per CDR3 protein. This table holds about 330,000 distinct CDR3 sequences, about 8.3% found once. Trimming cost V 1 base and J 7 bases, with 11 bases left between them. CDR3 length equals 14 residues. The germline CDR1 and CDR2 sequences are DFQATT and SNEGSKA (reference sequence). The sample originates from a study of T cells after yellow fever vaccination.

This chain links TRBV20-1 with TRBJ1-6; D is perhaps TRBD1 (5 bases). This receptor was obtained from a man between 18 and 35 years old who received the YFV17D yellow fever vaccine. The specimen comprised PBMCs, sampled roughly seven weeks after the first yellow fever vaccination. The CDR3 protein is CSARVLAGNSPLHS. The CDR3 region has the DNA TGCAGTGCTAGAGTATTGGCAGGGAATTCACCCCTCCACTCT.